These 8 T cell receptor beta chains share one sample of origin, sequenced in a study of CD8+ T cells in alopecia areata. Cells from pooled cutaneous lymph nodes were sorted by CD4, CD8alpha, NKG2D, NKG2ACE and other markers. RNA extraction and reverse transcription yielded cDNA as sequencing template. Data came from immunoSEQ multiplex PCR; TCRdb stores just in-frame clones and leaves some out. Sampling found 15,000 to 20,000 clones, none seen once. The sequenced sample was CD8+ T cells sorted from a lymph node. The receptors were sampled from a C3H/HeJ mouse with alopecia areata. This strain's MHC haplotype is H2-k.

This clone is deemed medium-sized. Gene names and germline refer to mouse. The read ends 4 residues shy of where the CDR3 ends; the end is completed using the germline J gene. This rearrangement joins TRBV17 to TRBJ2-3, with 9 positions matching TRBD2. The V segment lost 3 bases and the J segment 1 base; nucleotides outside the gene matches: 5. CDR3 length: 16 residues. The V gene's germline CDR1 is MNHDT and CDR2 YYDKIL. The CDR3 DNA, read in part, is TGTGCTAGCAGTAGTTGGGGGGGCGCACGTGCAGAA. Amino acid sequence: CASSSWGGARAE. The entire CDR3 protein is CASSSWGGARAETLYF.

With respect to this clone: The genes are named according to mouse. The read halts 4 residues ahead of the CDR3 end, with the missing end drawn from the germline J gene. The V call is TRBV1, the J call TRBJ2-3; 7 positions agree with TRBD1. This CDR3 region has 13 residues. CDR1 and CDR2 from the germline V gene are NSQYPW and LRSPGD (reference sequence). Trimming removed 6 bases from V and 1 base from J; junction bases left unmatched: 1. CDR3 sequence reads: CTCRGQGAETLYF. CDR3 bases read: TGCACCTGCAGAGGACAGGGTGCAGAA.

Concerning this clone: Gene names are mouse gene names. The read terminates 4 residues before the CDR3 end, so the remaining end is supplied by the germline J gene. The genes are TRBV1 and TRBJ2-2, with 8 bases that match TRBD1. Germline V gives CDR1 NSQYPW, CDR2 LRSPGD (reference sequence). V shed 0 bases and J 1 base; nucleotides not matched to a gene: 4. The CDR3 is 17 residues long. The CDR3 is CTCSAEDRGKNTGQLYF. The sequenced part of the CDR3 DNA is TGCACCTGCAGTGCAGAAGACAGGGGAAAAAACACCGGG. Variable domain in full (rest from reference TRBV1 and TRBJ2-2): VTLLEQNPRWRLVPRGQAVNLRCILKNSQYPWMSWYQQDLQKQLQWLFTLRSPGDKEVKSLPGADYLATRVTDTELRLQVANMSQGRTLYCTCSAEDRGKNTGQLYFGEGSKLTVL.

This clone was detected only a few times. The germline and genes are mouse ones. Coverage ceases 4 residues before the CDR3 finishes, and the germline J gene fills in the end. The chain employs TRBV17 and TRBJ2-1, with D perhaps matching TRBD1 (5 bases). The CDR3 length is 15 residues. Deletions cut 0 bases from V and 3 bases from J, with 9 bases between. The germline CDR1 and CDR2 sequences are MNHDT and YYDKIL. The sequenced CDR3 bases are TGTGCTAGCAGTAGAGACAGGGAAGGCTATGCT. This sequence encodes CASSRDREGYA. The full CDR3 protein is CASSRDREGYAEQFF.

Comments on this clone: Genes here carry mouse names. The read stops 4 residues short of the end of the CDR3; the missing end is completed from the germline J gene. J is TRBJ2-5 and V is TRBV16; TRBD1 agrees at 10 bases. The CDR3 is 15 residues long. The germline V gene encodes CDR1 SGHSA and CDR2 FRNQAP. CDR3 bases read: TGTGCAAGCAGCTCCGGGACAGGGGATAAAGAC. Amino acid sequence: CASSSGTGDKD. The full-length CDR3 reads as CASSSGTGDKDTQYF. The full variable domain, rest sourced from reference TRBV16 and TRBJ2-5, is NAGVIQTPRHKVTGKGQEATLWCEPISGHSAVFWYRQTIVQGLEFLTYFRNQAPIDDSGMPKERFSAQMPNQSHSTLKIQSTQPQDSAVYLCASSSGTGDKDTQYFGPGTRLLVL.

The sample holds many counts of this clone. Any gene name here is a mouse gene name. The CDR3: CASSGGTTYEQYF. The sequenced part of the CDR3 DNA is TGTGCCAGCAGTGGGGGGACAACCTAT. V usage is TRBV13-3 and J usage is TRBJ2-7, with D possibly TRBD1 on 6 matching bases. The read comes to an end 4 residues before the CDR3 does, leaving the germline J gene to fill in the end. The CDR3 consists of 13 residues. V lost 3 bases and J 2 bases, leaving 9 bases between the germline ends. Germline V CDR1 and CDR2: NNHDY, SYVADS.

A word on this clone: Gene names and germline match the mouse. The read ends 4 residues before the CDR3 terminus; that terminus is restored from the germline J gene. The chain uses TRBV19 and TRBJ2-7, with 7 bases matching TRBD2. This CDR3 is built from 14 residues. The germline V gene has CDR1 FNHDT and CDR2 SITEND (reference sequence). Partial CDR3 DNA: TGTGCCAGCAGTATTCTGGGGGAGTTATAT. Its translation: CASSILGELY. The full-length CDR3 reads as CASSILGELYEQYF.

This clone has a handful of counts. Here the gene names and germline are mouse. Coverage ceases 4 residues before the CDR3 finishes, and the germline J gene fills in the end. This chain uses TRBV13-2 with TRBJ2-1; TRBD2 matches at 12 bases. This CDR3 region has 16 residues. The germline CDR1 and CDR2 sequences are NNHNN and SYGAGS (reference sequence). J was trimmed by 6 bases and V by 0 bases; bases with no gene match: 4. The CDR3 is CASGDAGTGGFAEQFF. The CDR3 DNA, read in part, is TGTGCCAGCGGTGATGCGGGGACTGGGGGGTTTGCT.